Sequencing of this T cell receptor (beta chain) was carried out in a study of T cells after yellow fever vaccination. Study-level points and caveats: Some clonotypes, a small share, were shared between CD4 and CD8 compartments.

The V end was cut by 5 bases, the J end by 7 bases, with 13 bases between. The CDR3 is made up of 13 amino acids. The germline CDR1 and CDR2 sequences are SGHVS and FNYEAQ. With respect to this clonotype: Its cognate antigen is unknown.

A single record per CDR3 protein comes from TCRdb applying MiXCR to the 5' RACE reads. The profile shows some 350,000 distinct CDR3 sequences, roughly 12% of them singletons. The TCR originated in a man between 18 and 29 years old who received the YFV17D yellow fever vaccine. The input for sequencing was PBMCs, taken on the day of the first yellow fever vaccination. The J gene is TRBJ2-3, the V gene TRBV7-6; D not certain. CDR3 coding DNA: TGTGCCAGCAGCACCCTGCCGAGTTATACGCAGTATTTT. As protein: CASSTLPSYTQYF.